What follows are 2 T cell receptor beta chains derived from one specimen sequenced in a study of Graves' ophthalmopathy and Graves' hyperthyroidism (dated by TCRdb to the late 2010s). The data were produced on an Illumina HiSeq 2000. For repertoire sequencing, TCR beta CDR3 regions were amplified from RNA transcripts. The first round of RT-PCR was done with HTBI primers and the Qiagen OneStep RT-PCR kit, and was followed by a second round of multiplex PCR, then size selection and purification. TCRdb reanalyzed the raw reads on its own, using fastp at Q25 for trimming and MiXCR for clone calling, and kept in-frame beta chains. Rows are unified per CDR3 protein, each entry keeping the most common DNA and genes. The sample includes hundreds of thousands of distinct CDR3 sequences, with around 14% observed a single time. The ten largest account for around 9.8% of the sample. The sample taken for sequencing was blood. The origin of the receptors is a woman in her 30s with Graves' ophthalmopathy. Donor details come from another sample of the same person, matched by shared clones.

This clonotype has ten or more counts. This rearrangement joins TRBV2 to TRBJ2-5; D is possibly TRBD1 (5 bases). Per the germline V gene, CDR1 is SNHLY and CDR2 is FYNNEI. The ends were cut back, 2 bases at V and 7 bases at J, with 29 bases in the middle. This CDR3 has 19 amino acids. The CDR3 is CASSEPGLRPYPTWGTQYF. In DNA, the CDR3 is TGTGCCAGCAGTGAACCAGGGCTCAGGCCATACCCCACATGGGGGACCCAGTACTTC.

This clonotype has at least ten counts. V and J are TRBV9 and TRBJ2-7; D unclear. Germline loops: CDR1 SGDLS, CDR2 YYNGEE. Trimming removed 2 bases at V and 0 bases at J, with 9 bases between. The CDR3 has 14 residues. This CDR3 reads CASSVSPSSYEQYF. As DNA, the CDR3 is TGTGCCAGCAGCGTCAGCCCTAGCTCCTACGAGCAGTACTTC.